The 30 T cell receptor beta chains below were found in one sample sequenced in a study of blood T cell repertoires in COVID-19. Clones were sequenced by immunoSEQ multiplex PCR, and TCRdb holds only the in-frame ones, with some missing. The table includes 85,000 to 95,000 clones, over 80% detected once. Sequenced material: peripheral blood. These receptors were collected from a woman aged 45-65 years in a cohort sampled during active COVID-19.

This chain links TRBV5-1 with TRBJ1-2; possible D gene TRBD1, 6 bases. The CDR3 is 13 residues long. The germline V gene encodes CDR1 SGHRS and CDR2 YFSETQ. V lost 3 bases and J lost 7, with 13 bases in between. The CDR3 bases are TGCGCCAGCAGCTCTACAGGGAAGGGTGGCTACACCTTC. This codes for CASSSTGKGGYTF.

The chain combines TRBV5-1 with TRBJ2-1; 7 bases line up with TRBD1. The CDR3 is 15 residues long. The ends lost 0 bases at V and 8 bases at J; junction bases unmatched: 8. Germline V gene data show CDR1 as SGHRS and CDR2 as YFSETQ. The CDR3 spells CASSLGRQGVDEQFF. Here the CDR3 DNA reads TGCGCCAGCAGCTTGGGACGACAGGGAGTCGATGAGCAGTTCTTC. The whole variable domain, filled in from reference TRBV5-1 and TRBJ2-1, reads KAGVTQTPRYLIKTRGQQVTLSCSPISGHRSVSWYQQTPGQGLQFLFEYFSETQRNKGNFPGRFSGRQFSNSRSEMNVSTLELGDSALYLCASSLGRQGVDEQFFGPGTRLTVL.

The J gene is TRBJ2-7, the V gene TRBV9; D gene ambiguous. Trimming removed 4 bases from V and 2 bases from J, with 13 bases in between. Germline V gene sequence: CDR1 SGDLS, CDR2 YYNGEE. The CDR3 spans 14 residues. CDR3 region: CASSPTTFPYEQYF. DNA for the CDR3: TGTGCCAGCAGCCCAACGACTTTCCCCTACGAGCAGTACTTC.

The V and J genes are TRBV5-4 and TRBJ2-1; 9 positions match TRBD2. Germline CDR1 SGHNT, CDR2 YYREEE (reference sequence). Losses at the gene ends were 3 bases for V and 0 bases for J; bases not matched to a gene: 4. CDR3 length: 16 residues. This CDR3 is CASSSRLAASYNEQFF. In DNA form, the CDR3 reads TGTGCCAGCAGCTCCAGACTAGCGGCCTCCTACAATGAGCAGTTCTTC.

V gene TRBV4-2 combines with J gene TRBJ2-5, with 8 bases that match TRBD2. CDR1 and CDR2 from the germline V gene are LGHNA and YNFKEQ. CDR3 length equals 16 residues. V trimming: 1 base; J trimming: 1 base; junction bases outside the gene matches: 5. The CDR3 region has the DNA TGTGCCAGCAGCCAAGCGGCTAGCGGGTCCCAAGAGACCCAGTACTTC. It is translated as CASSQAASGSQETQYF.

V gene TRBV21-1 combines with J gene TRBJ1-6; TRBD1, as called in the table, went unchecked against the DNA. TRBV21-1 is a pseudogene. The CDR3 runs to 19 residues. Here the CDR3 DNA reads TGTGCCAGCAATCCCAAACTACAGGCAAATCTCTCCTATAATTCACCCCTCCACTTT. It encodes CASNPKLQANLSYNSPLHF.

The chain employs TRBV18 and TRBJ2-1; no definite D call. CDR1 is KGHSH and CDR2 is LQKENI in the germline V gene. V lost 1 base to trimming and J lost 6 bases, with 10 bases between them. The CDR3 contains 14 residues. CDR3 in DNA: TGTGCCAGCTCACCACGACTGCCGGGCAATGAGCAGTTCTTC. Translation: CASSPRLPGNEQFF.

This chain uses TRBV19 with TRBJ1-5; D ambiguous. CDR1 is LNHDA and CDR2 is SQIVND in the germline V gene (reference sequence). V lost 1 base and J 0 bases, leaving 19 bases between the germline ends. The CDR3 runs to 19 residues. The CDR3 DNA sequence: TGTGCCAGTAGTATAGCCGCCTGGGCTGAAAGATATAGCAATCAGCCCCAGCATTTT. It yields the protein CASSIAAWAERYSNQPQHF.

CDR3 loop: CASKQGSDTIYF. The CDR3 nucleotides read TGTGCCAGTAAACAGGGGTCGGACACCATATATTTT. V and J are TRBV28 and TRBJ1-3; 7 positions match TRBD1. The CDR3 sequence is 12 residues long. With V trimmed by 9 bases and J by 8 bases, 7 bases remained unmatched. CDR1 and CDR2 (germline): MDHEN, SYDVKM.

The rearrangement joins TRBV7-3 to TRBJ1-5; the D gene is possibly TRBD1 (5 bases). The CDR3 sequence is 13 residues long. The V gene's germline CDR1 is SGHTA and CDR2 FQGTGA. The V end lost 5 bases, the J end lost 4 bases, and 9 bases lay between the germline ends. CDR3 in DNA: TGTGCCAGCAGCCCGGGGGAAAATCAGCCCCAGCATTTT. Amino acid sequence: CASSPGENQPQHF.

The chain uses TRBV19 and TRBJ2-1; D is possibly TRBD2 (5 bases). Deletions cut 1 base from V and 7 bases from J, with 14 bases between. Looked up from germline, CDR1 is LNHDA and CDR2 is SQIVND (reference sequence). This CDR3 comprises 15 residues. Here the CDR3 reads CASSIGTGMGNEQFF. CDR3 in DNA: TGTGCCAGTAGTATAGGAACGGGAATGGGGAATGAGCAGTTCTTC.

The J gene is TRBJ1-2, the V gene TRBV19; D call uncertain. CDR3 size: 14 residues. Trimming left V 5 bases short and J 4 bases short, with 14 bases between. CDR1 and CDR2 from the germline V gene are LNHDA and SQIVND (reference sequence). CDR3 sequence: CASSARPEFYGYTF. The CDR3 nucleotides are TGTGCCAGTAGTGCGCGGCCTGAGTTCTATGGCTACACCTTC. Full variable domain (outside the CDR3, taken from reference TRBV19 and TRBJ1-2): DGGITQSPKYLFRKEGQNVTLSCEQNLNHDAMYWYRQDPGQGLRLIYYSQIVNDFQKGDIAEGYSVSREKKESFPLTVTSAQKNPTAFYLCASSARPEFYGYTFGSGTRLTVV.

In DNA, the CDR3 is TGTGCCAGCAGACAAAGGGGTATTACTGAAGCTTTCTTT. It codes for CASRQRGITEAFF. The chain couples TRBV3-1 (or the pseudogene TRBV3-2) to TRBJ1-1, with TRBD1 as a possible D gene (5 bases). This CDR3 spans 13 amino acids. With 6 bases removed from V and 5 bases from J, the gap between germline ends came to 13 bases. Per the germline V gene, CDR1 is LGHDT and CDR2 is YNNKEL (reference sequence).

V usage is TRBV24-1 and J usage is TRBJ2-3; D gene ambiguous. Germline V gene data show CDR1 as KGHDR and CDR2 as SFDVKD. V shed 3 bases and J shed 2 bases, with 11 bases lying between them. The CDR3 has 15 residues. The CDR3 region is CATSDRTRITDTQYF. The CDR3 DNA follows: TGTGCCACCAGTGATCGCACCAGGATCACAGATACGCAGTATTTT.

This chain connects TRBV27 to TRBJ2-1, with TRBD2 matching over 7 bases. The CDR3 has 15 residues. Germline CDR1 is MNHEY and CDR2 is SMNVEV (reference sequence). Trimming cost V 5 bases and J 4 bases; bases outside gene matches: 8. The CDR3 nucleotides are TGTGCCAGCAGTGTGGGCCCCGGGGGGTACAATGAGCAGTTCTTC. Its translation is CASSVGPGGYNEQFF.

The chain joins TRBV19 to TRBJ2-5, with D uncertain. Trimming cost V 1 base and J 4 bases, with 13 bases left between them. The CDR3 is 15 amino acids. Looked up from germline, CDR1 is LNHDA and CDR2 is SQIVND (reference sequence). The CDR3 spells CASSIGRVSGETQYF. The CDR3 DNA reads TGTGCCAGTAGTATAGGAAGAGTTTCGGGAGAGACCCAGTACTTC. Based on the CDR3 plus reference TRBV19 and TRBJ2-5, the full variable domain is DGGITQSPKYLFRKEGQNVTLSCEQNLNHDAMYWYRQDPGQGLRLIYYSQIVNDFQKGDIAEGYSVSREKKESFPLTVTSAQKNPTAFYLCASSIGRVSGETQYFGPGTRLLVL.

This clone was seen only once. V and J are TRBV6-5 and TRBJ2-5, with TRBD2 as a possible D gene (6 bases). This CDR3 has 11 residues. The germline V and J ends were trimmed by 8 bases and 5 bases, with 9 bases remaining between them. From germline, CDR1 is MNHEY and CDR2 SVGAGI. CDR3 sequence reads: CASQAGETQYF. The CDR3 DNA is TGTGCCAGCCAGGCGGGGGAGACCCAGTACTTC.

The rearrangement uses TRBV5-1 and TRBJ2-5; 9 bases agree with TRBD1. Germline CDR1 and CDR2: SGHRS and YFSETQ. V trimming: 3 bases; J trimming: 3 bases; junction bases outside the gene matches: 3. The CDR3 sequence is 14 residues long. CDR3 in amino acids: CASSSGTGKETQYF. Here the CDR3 DNA reads TGCGCCAGCAGCTCCGGGACAGGGAAAGAGACCCAGTACTTC.

The V and J genes are TRBV28 and TRBJ2-6; 9 bases are shared with TRBD1. The ends lost 5 bases at V and 1 base at J; junction bases unmatched: 6. CDR1 and CDR2 from the germline V gene are MDHEN and SYDVKM. The length of the CDR3 is 17 residues. The CDR3 reads CASSPGQGDSGANVLTF. The CDR3 DNA reads as TGTGCCAGCAGTCCGGGACAGGGAGATTCTGGGGCCAACGTCCTGACTTTC.

The chain employs TRBV5-6 and TRBJ2-7, with 8 bases fitting TRBD2. The CDR3 is 12 amino acids. The V gene's germline CDR1 is SGHDT and CDR2 YYEEEE. V lost 4 bases, J lost 6 bases, and 3 bases stayed unmatched. The CDR3 loop is CASSPGGGEQYF. The CDR3 nucleotides read TGTGCCAGCAGCCCGGGAGGGGGCGAGCAGTACTTC.

The rearrangement joins TRBV5-1 to TRBJ1-1; TRBD1 aligns across 8 bases. The CDR3 length is 15 residues. The germline gives CDR1 SGHRS, CDR2 YFSETQ. Trimming removed 4 bases from V and 4 bases from J; junction bases left unmatched: 9. The CDR3 coding sequence is TGCGCCAGCAGCAGCCAGGGGGCCGCAGGCACTGAAGCTTTCTTT. Its protein is CASSSQGAAGTEAFF.

This chain links TRBV6-1 with TRBJ2-6; 10 bases align to TRBD1. Germline loops: CDR1 MNHNS, CDR2 SASEGT. CDR3 length: 16 residues. V shed 4 bases and J 4 bases; nucleotides not matched to a gene: 4. CDR3: CASSADRGLGANVLTF. The CDR3 DNA follows: TGTGCCAGCAGTGCAGACAGGGGGCTGGGGGCCAACGTCCTGACTTTC.

This chain uses TRBV4-2 with TRBJ2-2; maybe TRBD2 (5 bases). Trimming removed 1 base from V and 8 bases from J, with 11 bases in between. The CDR3 runs to 14 residues. The germline V gene encodes CDR1 LGHNA and CDR2 YNFKEQ. The CDR3 nucleotides are TGTGCCAGCAGCCAAGGAGGACTTTCGGGGGAGCTGTTTTTT. Its protein is CASSQGGLSGELFF.

This sequence joins TRBV3-1 (or the pseudogene TRBV3-2) and TRBJ2-1; D is possibly TRBD1 (5 bases). V lost 0 bases, J lost 3 bases, and 12 bases lay in between. Germline lookup yields CDR1 LGHDT and CDR2 YNNKEL (reference sequence). This CDR3 spans 16 amino acids. This CDR3 is CASSQEVGEGYNEQFF. The CDR3 DNA reads as TGTGCCAGCAGCCAAGAAGTAGGGGAAGGCTACAATGAGCAGTTCTTC.

In its sample, this clone was seen a few times. This rearrangement joins TRBV19 to TRBJ1-5; no definite D call. CDR1 is LNHDA and CDR2 is SQIVND in the germline V gene (reference sequence). V lost 3 bases and J 6 bases, leaving 18 bases between the germline ends. CDR3 length: 16 amino acids. The CDR3 loop reads CASSISVTTWVQPQHF. CDR3 in DNA: TGTGCCAGTAGTATCAGCGTTACCACCTGGGTTCAGCCCCAGCATTTT.

V usage is TRBV4-1 and J usage is TRBJ2-2; weak D call: TRBD1 (6 bases). The V end lost 2 bases, the J end lost 7 bases, and 11 bases lay between the germline ends. The CDR3 consists of 14 residues. Looked up from germline, CDR1 is MGHRA and CDR2 is YSYEKL. CDR3 protein: CASSQPTGNGELFF. CDR3 DNA sequence: TGCGCCAGCAGCCAACCGACAGGAAACGGGGAGCTGTTTTTT.

V and J are TRBV3-1 (or the pseudogene TRBV3-2) and TRBJ1-2; the D gene is possibly TRBD1 (6 bases). With 4 bases removed from V and 1 base from J, the gap between germline ends came to 19 bases. Germline V gene lookup returns CDR1 LGHDT and CDR2 YNNKEL (reference sequence). There are 17 residues in the CDR3. The CDR3 DNA follows: TGTGCCAGCAGCCCGCGAGGGACATTTACTTTTAACTATGGCTACACCTTC. Translating gives CASSPRGTFTFNYGYTF.

This clone has a single count. The chain uses TRBV11-2 and TRBJ2-5, with D perhaps matching TRBD2 (6 bases). The CDR3 runs 18 residues. V was shortened by 2 bases and J by 1 base, with 20 bases between the two germline ends. Per the germline V gene, CDR1 is SGHAT and CDR2 is FQNNGV. This chain's CDR3 is CASSLKVRASDRQETQYF. The CDR3 DNA sequence: TGTGCCAGCAGCTTAAAGGTCCGGGCTAGCGACCGCCAAGAGACCCAGTACTTC.

This clone was seen only once. The chain is built from TRBV5-1 and TRBJ2-2; possible D gene TRBD2, 5 bases. The germline gives CDR1 SGHRS, CDR2 YFSETQ. This CDR3 spans 17 amino acids. V was shortened by 0 bases and J by 5 bases, with 17 bases between the two germline ends. Here the CDR3 reads CASSLALTLPGTGELFF. As DNA, the CDR3 is TGCGCCAGCAGCTTGGCCCTCACTTTGCCGGGGACCGGGGAGCTGTTTTTT.

The V gene is TRBV5-1, the J gene TRBJ2-5; perhaps TRBD1 as D (6 bases). This CDR3 has 14 residues. The germline gives CDR1 SGHRS, CDR2 YFSETQ. The V gene lost 4 bases and the J gene lost 2 bases, with 12 bases spanning the gap. The CDR3 DNA is TGCGCCAGCAGCCACATGACAGGACAAGAGACCCAGTACTTC. Protein: CASSHMTGQETQYF.